This entry lists 17 T cell receptor beta chains sequenced from one sample in a study of regulatory T cells in long-lasting Graves disease. The time point: persistent/refractory GD, antithyroid drugs over 5 years with positive TRAb. After RNA was extracted from PBMCs, the TCR library was made from it. Construction of TCR beta libraries relied on iRepertoire HTBI primers and on Arm-PCR targeting CDR3 regions. TCRdb passed the multiplex PCR reads through MiXCR, listing each CDR3 protein once. The sample includes hundreds of thousands of distinct CDR3 sequences, around 32% of them seen just once. The sample was peripheral blood mononuclear cells (PBMCs), taken when the disease was refractory, from a patient treated with antithyroid drugs. These receptors came from a female donor with Graves disease.

This clonotype was observed a handful of times. The rearrangement joins TRBV20-1 to TRBJ2-7; weak D call: TRBD2 (6 bases). The germline V and J ends were trimmed by 3 bases and 3 bases, with 12 bases remaining between them. CDR3 length: 13 residues. Germline V CDR1 and CDR2: DFQATT, SNEGSKA (reference sequence). This chain's CDR3 is CSASLGSGYEQYF. DNA of the CDR3: TGCAGTGCTAGCCTCGGGAGTGGCTACGAGCAGTACTTC.

This clonotype was observed a few times. This chain joins TRBV3-1 and TRBJ1-6; D is perhaps TRBD1 (6 bases). Germline V gives CDR1 LGHDT, CDR2 YNNKEL (reference sequence). The CDR3 sequence is 16 residues long. V lost 4 bases and J 7 bases, leaving 17 bases between the germline ends. CDR3 sequence: CASSRRAGTTNSPLHF. CDR3 DNA sequence: TGTGCCAGCAGCCGTCGCGCCGGGACAACGAATTCACCCCTCCACTTT.

This chain connects TRBV20-1 to TRBJ1-2; TRBD1 might be the D (5 bases). The CDR3 length is 13 residues. The germline V gene has CDR1 DFQATT and CDR2 SNEGSKA (reference sequence). V dropped 5 bases and J dropped 7 bases, with 17 bases sitting between them. The CDR3 region has the DNA TGCAGTGCTTTTTATGAGGGGACTTTTGGCTACACCTTC. Its protein product is CSAFYEGTFGYTF.

Remarks on this clonotype: This likely came from a read error, as a far larger clone is one base away. The chain links TRBV7-2 to TRBJ2-7; either TRBD1 or TRBD2 may supply D (6 bases each). CDR1 and CDR2 from the germline V gene are SGHTA and FQGNSA. This CDR3 spans 17 amino acids. This CDR3 is CAGSSPRGRESLDEQYF. The CDR3 DNA follows: TGTGCCGGCAGCAGCCCCCGGGGGCGCGAAAGCCTCGACGAGCAGTACTTC. The whole variable domain, filled in from reference TRBV7-2 and TRBJ2-7, reads GAGVSQSPSNKVTEKGKDVELRCDPISGHTALYWYRQSLGQGLEFLIYFQGNSAPDKSGLPSDRFSAERTGGSVSTLTIQRTQQEDSAVYLCAGSSPRGRESLDEQYFGPGTRLTVT.

The chain uses TRBV12-3 or TRBV12-4 and TRBJ2-2, with 9 bases fitting TRBD1. Trimming cost V 4 bases and J 4 bases; bases outside gene matches: 4. There are 15 residues in the CDR3. The CDR3 nucleotides are TGTGCCAGCAGTTATAGGACAGGGGTCACCGGGGAGCTGTTTTTT. Translated, it gives CASSYRTGVTGELFF.

This sequence joins TRBV12-3 or TRBV12-4 and TRBJ2-4; 9 nucleotides align to TRBD1. The CDR3 is 16 amino acids. Germline trimming cut 6 bases from V and 2 bases from J; bases unmatched to any gene: 8. The CDR3 loop is CASRQGQGGSKNIQYF. In DNA form, the CDR3 reads TGTGCCAGCAGGCAGGGACAGGGTGGTTCCAAAAACATTCAGTACTTC.

The table lists this clonotype with a few counts. This sequence joins TRBV7-9 and TRBJ1-1; weak D call: TRBD1 (6 bases). The CDR3 is made up of 14 amino acids. V lost 5 bases and J lost 1, with 11 bases in between. Germline loops: CDR1 SEHNR, CDR2 FQNEAQ (reference sequence). The CDR3: CASSMTQGNTEAFF. The CDR3, as DNA: TGTGCCAGCAGCATGACACAGGGGAACACTGAAGCTTTCTTT.

This rearrangement joins TRBV20-1 to TRBJ1-1; D ambiguous. The length of the CDR3 is 13 residues. Per the germline V gene, CDR1 is DFQATT and CDR2 is SNEGSKA (reference sequence). Trimming shortened V by 0 bases and J by 0 bases, and 5 bases separated the two germline ends. The CDR3, as DNA: TGCAGTGCTAGAGATCTCCTGAACACTGAAGCTTTCTTT. Translated, it gives CSARDLLNTEAFF.

The chain employs TRBV20-1 and TRBJ1-2; 9 bases are a match to TRBD1. Germline trimming cut 8 bases from V and 7 bases from J; bases unmatched to any gene: 8. This CDR3 comprises 12 residues. Germline CDR1 is DFQATT and CDR2 is SNEGSKA (reference sequence). CDR3 region: CSTTQGAFGYTF. CDR3 DNA: TGCAGTACTACACAGGGGGCTTTTGGCTACACCTTC.

The V and J genes are TRBV12-3 or TRBV12-4 and TRBJ2-7, with 7 bases aligning to TRBD1. V dropped 5 bases and J dropped 6; count of bases not matched to a gene: 4. This CDR3 is 12 amino acids long. CDR3 sequence: CASSPGTAEQYF. CDR3 nucleotide sequence: TGTGCCAGCAGTCCCGGGACAGCCGAGCAGTACTTC.

Of note for this clonotype: An end of the junction does not agree with germline; a read error may underlie this. V gene TRBV7-9 combines with J gene TRBJ1-5, with TRBD1 matching over 7 bases. CDR3 length equals 14 residues. Germline V CDR1 and CDR2: SEHNR, FQNEAQ (reference sequence). CDR3 nucleotide sequence: TGCGCCAGCAGGTTAGGGGGCGGCGATCAGCCCCAGCATTTT. It codes for CASRLGGGDQPQHF.

The gene calls are TRBV6-1 and TRBJ2-5; D gene ambiguous. V lost 5 bases and J 2 bases, leaving 12 bases between the germline ends. Germline loops: CDR1 MNHNS, CDR2 SASEGT. The CDR3 is 14 residues long. The CDR3 nucleotides read TGTGCCAGCAGTTACAGTATTCGGCAAGAGACCCAGTACTTC. Protein: CASSYSIRQETQYF.

V and J are TRBV12-3 or TRBV12-4 and TRBJ2-7; TRBD1 might be the D (5 bases). The V end was cut by 5 bases, the J end by 6 bases, with 17 bases between. This CDR3 has 14 residues. CDR3 sequence reads: CASSPTTVLGEQYF. The CDR3 region has the DNA TGTGCCAGCAGTCCTACGACAGTTTTAGGCGAGCAGTACTTC.

The chain carries TRBV20-1 and TRBJ2-7; 8 nucleotides match TRBD2. Germline values: CDR1 DFQATT, CDR2 SNEGSKA (reference sequence). The CDR3 is made up of 14 amino acids. V lost 4 bases, J lost 7 bases, and 12 bases stayed unmatched. CDR3 DNA sequence: TGCAGTGCTACGCGACTAGCGACTTTAGGGGAGCAGTACTTC. Its translation: CSATRLATLGEQYF.

Many counts were recorded for this clonotype. This chain connects TRBV12-3 or TRBV12-4 to TRBJ1-5, with D unclear. V was cut by 3 bases and J by 3 bases, with 12 bases left in between. There are 15 residues in the CDR3. CDR3 region: CASSFEPRLNQPQHF. The CDR3 region has the DNA TGTGCCAGCAGTTTTGAACCTAGACTCAATCAGCCCCAGCATTTT.

The gene calls are TRBV6-2 or TRBV6-3 and TRBJ2-7; 9 bases are shared with TRBD1. V lost 2 bases, J lost 2 bases, and 4 bases stayed unmatched. The germline V gene encodes CDR1 MNHEY and CDR2 SVGEGT. This CDR3 has 15 residues. DNA of the CDR3: TGTGCCAGCAGTTACCAGGGGGACAGGGCCTACGAGCAGTACTTC. Its translation is CASSYQGDRAYEQYF.

Points on this clonotype: At one of its ends the junction is not consistent with the germline gene, which may arise from a read error. The chain links TRBV7-3 to TRBJ2-7; 12 bases are shared with TRBD2. Germline lookup yields CDR1 SGHTA and CDR2 FQGTGA. The length of the CDR3 is 13 residues. Written as DNA, the CDR3 is TGTGCCAGCAGCATACTAGCGGGAGGCGAGCGGTACTTC. It specifies CASSILAGGERYF.